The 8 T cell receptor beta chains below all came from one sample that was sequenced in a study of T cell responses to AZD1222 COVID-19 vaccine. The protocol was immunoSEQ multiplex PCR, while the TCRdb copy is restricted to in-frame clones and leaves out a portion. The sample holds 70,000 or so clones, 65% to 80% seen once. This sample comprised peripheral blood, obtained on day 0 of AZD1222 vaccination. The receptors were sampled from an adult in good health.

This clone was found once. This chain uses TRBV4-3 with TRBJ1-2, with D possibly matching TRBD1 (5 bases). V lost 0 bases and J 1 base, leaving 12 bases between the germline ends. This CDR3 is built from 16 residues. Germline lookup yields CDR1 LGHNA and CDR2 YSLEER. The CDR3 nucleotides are TGCGCCAGCAGCCAAGAATCCCAGGGACGTAACTATGGCTACACCTTC. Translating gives CASSQESQGRNYGYTF.

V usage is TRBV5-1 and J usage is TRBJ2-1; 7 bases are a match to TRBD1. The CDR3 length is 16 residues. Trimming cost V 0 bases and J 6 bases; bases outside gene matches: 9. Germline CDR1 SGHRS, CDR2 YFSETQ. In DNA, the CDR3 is TGCGCCAGCAGCTTGGGTGGGACAGCTAATCTCAATGAGCAGTTCTTC. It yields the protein CASSLGGTANLNEQFF.

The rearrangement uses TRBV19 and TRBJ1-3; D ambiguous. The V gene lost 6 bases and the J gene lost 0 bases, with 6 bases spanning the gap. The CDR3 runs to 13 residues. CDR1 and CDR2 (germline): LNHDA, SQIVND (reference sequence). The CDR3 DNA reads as TGTGCCAGTAGGACATTCTCTGGAAACACCATATATTTT. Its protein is CASRTFSGNTIYF.

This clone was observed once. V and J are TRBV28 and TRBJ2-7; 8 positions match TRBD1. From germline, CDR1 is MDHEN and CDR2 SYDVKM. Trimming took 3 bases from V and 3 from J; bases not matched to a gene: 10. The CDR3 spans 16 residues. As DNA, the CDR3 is TGTGCCAGCAGTTTCCCTTCCGGGACAGGAGTCTACGAGCAGTACTTC. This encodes CASSFPSGTGVYEQYF.

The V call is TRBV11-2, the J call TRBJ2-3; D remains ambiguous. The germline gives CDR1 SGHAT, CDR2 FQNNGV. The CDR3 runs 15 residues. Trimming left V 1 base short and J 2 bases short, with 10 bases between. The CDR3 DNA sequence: TGTGCCAGCAGCTTAGGAAGCGCCTACACAGATACGCAGTATTTT. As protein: CASSLGSAYTDTQYF.

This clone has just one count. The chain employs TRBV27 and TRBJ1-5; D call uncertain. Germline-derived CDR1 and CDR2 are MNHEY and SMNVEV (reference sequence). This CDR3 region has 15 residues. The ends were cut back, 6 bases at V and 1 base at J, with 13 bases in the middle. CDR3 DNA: TGTGCCAGCAGCCCTACAGAAGAAAGCAATCAGCCCCAGCATTTT. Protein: CASSPTEESNQPQHF.

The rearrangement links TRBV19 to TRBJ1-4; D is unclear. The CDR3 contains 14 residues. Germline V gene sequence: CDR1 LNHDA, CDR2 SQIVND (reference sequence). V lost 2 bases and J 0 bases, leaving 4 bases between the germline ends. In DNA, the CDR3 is TGTGCCAGTAGTATACCCCCAACTAATGAAAAACTGTTTTTT. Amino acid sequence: CASSIPPTNEKLFF. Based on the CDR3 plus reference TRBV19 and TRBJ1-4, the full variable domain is DGGITQSPKYLFRKEGQNVTLSCEQNLNHDAMYWYRQDPGQGLRLIYYSQIVNDFQKGDIAEGYSVSREKKESFPLTVTSAQKNPTAFYLCASSIPPTNEKLFFGSGTQLSVL.

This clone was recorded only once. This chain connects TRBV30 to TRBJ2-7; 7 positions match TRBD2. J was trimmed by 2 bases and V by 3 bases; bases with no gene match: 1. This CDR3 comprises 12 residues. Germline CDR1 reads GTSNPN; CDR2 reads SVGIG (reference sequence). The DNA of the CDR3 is TGTGCCTGGAGGGGAGGGGCCTACGAGCAGTACTTC. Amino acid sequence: CAWRGGAYEQYF.